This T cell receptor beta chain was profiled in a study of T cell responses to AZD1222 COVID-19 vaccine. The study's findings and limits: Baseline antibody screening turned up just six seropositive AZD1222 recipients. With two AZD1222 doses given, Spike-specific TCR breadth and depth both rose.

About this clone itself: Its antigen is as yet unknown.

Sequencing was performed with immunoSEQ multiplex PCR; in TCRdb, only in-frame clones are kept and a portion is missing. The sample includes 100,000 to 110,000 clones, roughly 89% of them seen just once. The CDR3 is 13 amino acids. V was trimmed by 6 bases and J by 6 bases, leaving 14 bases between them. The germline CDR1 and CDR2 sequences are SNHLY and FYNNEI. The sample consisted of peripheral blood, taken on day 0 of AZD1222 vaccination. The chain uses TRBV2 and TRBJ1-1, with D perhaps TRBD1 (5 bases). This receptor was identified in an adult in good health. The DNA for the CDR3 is TGTGCCAGCAGAGGGACGGCCGGCGCTGAAGCTTTCTTT. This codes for CASRGTAGAEAFF. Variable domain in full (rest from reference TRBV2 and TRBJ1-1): EPEVTQTPSHQVTQMGQEVILRCVPISNHLYFYWYRQILGQKVEFLVSFYNNEISEKSEIFDDQFSVERPDGSNFTLKIRSTKLEDSAMYFCASRGTAGAEAFFGQGTRLTVV.